A single sample is the source of the 23 T cell receptor beta chains below, sequenced in a study of shared clonotypes between healthy human individuals. Only in-frame clones appear in the TCRdb table, and some are missing; sequencing was by immunoSEQ multiplex PCR. The table has about 820,000 clones, about 92% seen once. Terminally differentiated effector memory CD45RA+ cells were excluded by CCR7 positive selection of CD45RO-negative cells. The material sequenced was naive CD8+ T cells sorted from blood. These receptors were collected from a man aged 30-40 years in good health.

This chain connects TRBV7-6 to TRBJ2-7, with D possibly matching TRBD2 (6 bases). CDR3 length equals 15 residues. Trimming pared 1 base from V and 5 bases from J, leaving 15 bases between. CDR1 and CDR2 from the germline V gene are SGHVS and FNYEAQ. The CDR3 sequence is CASSLVAGRLDEQYF. The CDR3 DNA sequence: TGTGCCAGCAGCTTAGTGGCGGGGAGATTAGACGAGCAGTACTTC.

The V gene is TRBV29-1, the J gene TRBJ2-2; D remains ambiguous. Germline-derived CDR1 and CDR2 are SQVTM and ANQGSEA. V lost 3 bases and J lost 0, with 5 bases in between. The CDR3 sequence is 13 residues long. The CDR3 DNA follows: TGCAGCGTTGACAGGACGAACACCGGGGAGCTGTTTTTT. Its protein is CSVDRTNTGELFF.

This clone has just one count. This chain connects TRBV27 to TRBJ2-5, with 8 positions matching TRBD1. The J segment lost 4 bases and the V segment lost 5 bases, leaving 6 bases of the junction unmatched. This CDR3 comprises 14 residues. CDR1 is MNHEY and CDR2 is SMNVEV in the germline V gene (reference sequence). The CDR3 loop reads CASSTGQGGETQYF. The CDR3 DNA follows: TGTGCCAGCAGTACCGGACAGGGAGGAGAGACCCAGTACTTC.

This clone is a singleton in its sample. This rearrangement joins TRBV28 to TRBJ2-1; 7 positions agree with TRBD1. Germline V gene data show CDR1 as MDHEN and CDR2 as SYDVKM. CDR3 length: 14 amino acids. J was trimmed by 4 bases and V by 6 bases; bases with no gene match: 6. CDR3 DNA sequence: TGTGCCAGCAGGTACAGGGGCACGTACAATGAGCAGTTCTTC. It specifies CASRYRGTYNEQFF.

The chain employs TRBV5-1 and TRBJ2-7; 8 nucleotides align to TRBD1. Losses at the gene ends were 4 bases for V and 2 bases for J; bases not matched to a gene: 8. CDR1 SGHRS and CDR2 YFSETQ come from the germline V gene. CDR3 size: 15 residues. This CDR3 reads CASSGGAGGAYEQYF. As DNA, the CDR3 is TGCGCCAGCAGCGGTGGGGCAGGGGGCGCCTACGAGCAGTACTTC.

CDR3 DNA: TGTGCCAGCAGCCCAGGGACAGCTGTTTTCTATGGCTACACCTTC. It encodes CASSPGTAVFYGYTF. The V gene is TRBV27, the J gene TRBJ1-2, with 7 bases lining up with TRBD1. The CDR3 spans 15 residues. Germline V gives CDR1 MNHEY, CDR2 SMNVEV (reference sequence). V lost 6 bases, J lost 4 bases, and 11 bases stayed unmatched.

This clone was observed a single time. J is TRBJ1-1 and V is TRBV2, with a tentative D call TRBD1 (5 bases). The CDR3 sequence is 15 residues long. Germline lookup yields CDR1 SNHLY and CDR2 FYNNEI. Trimming removed 7 bases at V and 3 bases at J, with 18 bases between. DNA of the CDR3: TGTGCCAGCATTAGGCCCAGGGCCGATGACACTGAAGCTTTCTTT. This encodes CASIRPRADDTEAFF.

The chain couples TRBV29-1 to TRBJ1-1; D perhaps matches TRBD1 (5 bases). This CDR3 has 12 residues. Germline V gene data show CDR1 as SQVTM and CDR2 as ANQGSEA. V was clipped by 6 bases and J by 3 bases, with 11 bases between them. The CDR3 is CSVGRSHTEAFF. The CDR3 nucleotides are TGCAGCGTGGGACGTAGTCACACTGAAGCTTTCTTT.

The rearrangement joins TRBV28 to TRBJ1-1; D unclear. V gave up 5 bases and J gave up 2 bases, with 12 bases separating them. The CDR3 loop spans 14 amino acids. Germline V CDR1 and CDR2: MDHEN, SYDVKM. The CDR3 loop reads CASSVYPDNTEAFF. CDR3 bases: TGTGCCAGCAGTGTCTATCCGGACAACACTGAAGCTTTCTTT.

This clone was detected once. V usage is TRBV28 and J usage is TRBJ2-7, with a tentative D call TRBD2 (5 bases). V was trimmed by 5 bases and J by 11 bases, leaving 16 bases between them. Germline CDR1 and CDR2: MDHEN and SYDVKM. The CDR3 length is 12 residues. The CDR3, as DNA: TGTGCCAGCAGTCCTCGAGGGTGGACTGAGTACTTC. It is translated as CASSPRGWTEYF. Complete variable domain (other parts from reference TRBV28 and TRBJ2-7): DVKVTQSSRYLVKRTGEKVFLECVQDMDHENMFWYRQDPGLGLRLIYFSYDVKMKEKGDIPEGYSVSREKKERFSLILESASTNQTSMYLCASSPRGWTEYFGPGTRLTVT.

Worth noting for this clone: An end of the junction does not agree with germline; a read error may underlie this. At the DNA level, this CDR3 is encoded by other sequences in the same sample as well. This chain uses TRBV5-1 with TRBJ2-7; 7 bases match TRBD1. Germline V gene data show CDR1 as SGHRS and CDR2 as YFSETQ. This CDR3 region has 13 residues. DNA of the CDR3: TGCGCCAGCAGCCTGGGACAGAACTACGAACAGTACTTC. This gives the protein CASSLGQNYEQYF.

This sequence joins TRBV9 and TRBJ1-1, with D unclear. The V and J ends lost 1 base and 2 bases respectively, with 12 bases between them. The CDR3 covers 15 residues. CDR1 is SGDLS and CDR2 is YYNGEE in the germline V gene. The CDR3 region is CASSVNNVGNTEAFF. The CDR3 DNA reads TGTGCCAGCAGCGTAAACAATGTAGGAAACACTGAAGCTTTCTTT.

The genes are TRBV5-8 and TRBJ2-7; possible D gene TRBD1, 6 bases. V was cut by 0 bases and J by 7 bases, with 11 bases left in between. Germline loops: CDR1 SGHTS, CDR2 YDEGEE. The CDR3 consists of 13 residues. The CDR3 DNA sequence: TGTGCCAGCAGCTTGGGGGGGCCCGTAGAGCAGTACTTC. Its translation: CASSLGGPVEQYF.

The chain couples TRBV28 to TRBJ2-1, with 9 bases that match TRBD1. CDR1 is MDHEN and CDR2 is SYDVKM in the germline V gene. V gave up 5 bases and J gave up 7 bases; unmatched junction bases: 6. The CDR3 spans 14 residues. CDR3 residues: CASSGGTGYNEQFF. DNA for the CDR3: TGTGCCAGCAGTGGGGGGACAGGGTATAATGAGCAGTTCTTC.

This chain links TRBV7-9 with TRBJ2-7, with D possibly being TRBD2 (6 bases). V lost 0 bases and J 4 bases, leaving 13 bases between the germline ends. Germline-derived CDR1 and CDR2 are SEHNR and FQNEAQ (reference sequence). The CDR3 length is 15 residues. The chain's CDR3 is CASSLAWRGEYEQYF. As DNA, the CDR3 is TGTGCCAGCAGCTTAGCCTGGCGGGGCGAGTACGAGCAGTACTTC.

This sequence joins TRBV5-4 and TRBJ2-7, with TRBD2 matching 9 bases. CDR1 is SGHNT and CDR2 is YYREEE in the germline V gene (reference sequence). The CDR3 is made up of 14 amino acids. V trimming: 4 bases; J trimming: 6 bases; junction bases outside the gene matches: 8. The CDR3 protein is CASSLAGLAGEQYF. In DNA, the CDR3 is TGTGCCAGCAGCCTCGCGGGACTAGCTGGCGAGCAGTACTTC.

This chain joins TRBV29-1 and TRBJ2-2, with 7 bases fitting TRBD1. The CDR3 is 16 residues long. V lost 8 bases, J lost 4 bases, and 16 bases stayed unmatched. Germline loops: CDR1 SQVTM, CDR2 ANQGSEA. This CDR3 is CSSLAGEGQPTGELFF. In nucleotides, the CDR3 is TGCAGCTCGTTAGCAGGTGAGGGACAGCCCACCGGGGAGCTGTTTTTT.

As regards this clone: Just one base apart from a much larger clone, this may be a read error. The rearrangement joins TRBV9 to TRBJ2-7; D remains ambiguous. CDR1 is SGDLS and CDR2 is YYNGEE in the germline V gene. V was clipped by 3 bases and J by 2 bases, with 3 bases between them. The CDR3 runs 11 residues. The CDR3 here is CASSETYEQYF. CDR3 in DNA: TGTGCCAGCAGCGAAACCTACGAGCAGTACTTC.

This chain joins TRBV6-1 and TRBJ1-5; D is ambiguous. The CDR3 contains 15 residues. V lost 4 bases and J lost 6, with 16 bases in between. Germline loops: CDR1 MNHNS, CDR2 SASEGT. CDR3 amino acids: CASSGGRSGSQPQHF. In DNA form, the CDR3 reads TGTGCCAGCAGTGGAGGACGGAGCGGGAGTCAGCCCCAGCATTTT.

For the CDR3, the DNA is TGTGCCACCAGCAGAGAGGGAGGGAGGGCGGATGAGCAGTTCTTC. Encoded protein: CATSREGGRADEQFF. The chain uses TRBV15 and TRBJ2-1; the match to TRBD2 covers 7 bases. CDR1 and CDR2 (germline): LNHNV, YYDKDF (reference sequence). J lost 8 bases, V lost 0 bases, and 7 bases had no gene match. CDR3 length: 15 amino acids.

The CDR3 region has the DNA TGTGCCAGCAGCTCCAGGGTGCCTAATGAAAAACTGTTTTTT. This codes for CASSSRVPNEKLFF. This chain joins TRBV5-5 and TRBJ1-4; D is perhaps TRBD1 (5 bases). CDR1 is SGHKS, CDR2 YYEKEE, per germline (reference sequence). CDR3 length: 14 residues. Trimming removed 3 bases from V and 3 bases from J, with 9 bases in between.

The chain couples TRBV28 to TRBJ2-2, with D uncertain. The CDR3 contains 12 residues. Germline CDR1 MDHEN, CDR2 SYDVKM. Trimming pared 7 bases from V and 6 bases from J, leaving 9 bases between. For the CDR3, the DNA is TGTGCCAGCACCTTCCTGTCCGGGGAGCTGTTTTTT. Its protein product is CASTFLSGELFF.

The J gene is TRBJ2-3, the V gene TRBV5-1; D not certain. Germline V gene lookup returns CDR1 SGHRS and CDR2 YFSETQ. The CDR3 length is 16 residues. V was pared by 4 bases and J by 4 bases, with 19 bases between. The CDR3 sequence is CASSTSAPRVADTQYF. The CDR3 nucleotides read TGCGCCAGCAGCACTTCAGCACCTAGGGTGGCAGATACGCAGTATTTT.